The T cell receptor beta chain described here comes from a study of shared clonotypes between healthy human individuals. Whole-study results and caveats: Non-shared clonotypes had lower generation probabilities than those shared by all four donors. It was only blood that was sampled, and tissue repertoires likely differ.

On this clone: Its matching antigen is unknown.

The V end was cut by 0 bases, the J end by 9 bases, with 11 bases between. This CDR3 has 13 residues. Germline V gives CDR1 ENHRY, CDR2 SYGVKD. For each subset, genomic DNA was distributed in equal portions over several immunoSEQ plates. Using immunoSEQ multiplex PCR, the repertoire was profiled, and TCRdb retains in-frame clones only, with some absent. Of 2 million to 2.5 million clones detected, 90% to 95% appear once; the ten largest clones hold more than 0.35%. The specimen sequenced was naive CD4+ T cells from PBMCs. Sample subset: CD45RA+ positively selected. The sequence was obtained from a young man in good health. Some clones in this sample may be carry-over from other donors' samples. This chain connects TRBV10-3 to TRBJ1-2; D is unclear. CDR3 DNA: TGTGCCATCAGTGAGTCATCCACTATTAGCTACACCTTC. This codes for CAISESSTISYTF.